These T cell receptor beta chains were read from a single sample in a study of T cell repertoires in cytomegalovirus infection. Which antigens these TCRs recognize remains unknown. TCRdb re-called the reads through MiXCR, storing one row per CDR3 protein. The repertoire includes about 900,000 distinct CDR3 sequences, roughly 30% of them detected once, and around an eighth sits in the top ten. This specimen consisted of cultured CD8+ T cells from PBMCs, obtained from culture after CMV antigen stimulation. The receptors derive from a human donor in good health (CMV status not recorded). Some clones in this sample may be carry-over from other donors' samples. The conserved cysteine and the conserved F or W are not part of the CDR3 here. Clone size is stated in some rows and not others, as once, few, many or a class when expanded.

clone_size | v_call | cdr3_aa
- | TRBV4-2 | ASSRGRRWPGQGAGGYT
few | TRBV4-3 | ASSQDREDLYNEQF
- | TRBV7-9 | ASSRAAGSTHGYT
- | TRBV4-1 | ASSQVGQGAEQY
- | TRBV7-6 | ASSLASLVGREDTQY
- | TRBV4-1 | ASSLRTDSYEQY
- | TRBV28 | ASSFVAGAFGDTQY
- | TRBV12-3/TRBV12-4 | ASSLRKGNYGYT
- | TRBV6-6 | ASSYLGLAGGAGDTQY
few | TRBV2 | ASLKGAYEQY
- | TRBV10-3 | AISDPGRSLTGGELF
few | TRBV10-3 | AIGHISGNTIY
many | TRBV7-6 | ASSLEASTNEKLF
- | TRBV4-1 | ASSQDIRGSGYGYT
many | TRBV7-6 | ASSFGPPAGSIDTQY
many | TRBV7-2 | ASSPEAQGAGTQY
- | TRBV7-6 | ASSLSGGPSTDTQY
- | TRBV29-1 | SVDTKNTEAF
once | TRBV7-6 | ASSFWDGSSYEQY
many | TRBV7-8 | ASSFGTSAGEAF
- | TRBV4-1 | ASSPHGNSGNTIY
- | TRBV6-6 | ASSQGQGVLYEQY
- | TRBV12-3/TRBV12-4 | ASRDRDTEAF
- | TRBV12-3/TRBV12-4 | ASSFAGNNSPLH
few | TRBV27 | ASSFGGDRVYGYT
many | TRBV12-3/TRBV12-4 | ASSNNRGGGYGYT
- | TRBV20-1 | SARADTQETQY